This is a list of T cell receptor beta chains from one sample in a study of CD8 T cells in ankylosing spondylitis. TCRdb re-called the 5' RACE reads through MiXCR, storing one row per CDR3 protein. The sample has a few hundred thousand distinct CDR3 sequences; roughly 8% are singletons. Sequenced: blood, either unsorted or a sorted T cell fraction (not recorded which). All receptors come from a male donor with ankylosing spondylitis. CDR3s include the opening cysteine and the closing phenylalanine or tryptophan. The order of the fields is clone size, D gene, J gene, V gene, CDR3 DNA, CDR3 protein. The D gene is left open where the match is weak. The size entry is marked missing in some rows and otherwise reads once, few, many or a size class.

clone size: -; D gene: -; J gene: TRBJ1-6; V gene: TRBV14; CDR3 DNA: TGTGCCAGCAGCCAAGTTTTCGGCACTAGTTCACCCCTCCACTTT; CDR3 protein: CASSQVFGTSSPLHF
clone size: -; D gene: -; J gene: TRBJ2-1; V gene: TRBV7-3; CDR3 DNA: TGTGCCAGCAGCTTAATGGGGGGATATCCTTACAATGAGCAGTTCTTC; CDR3 protein: CASSLMGGYPYNEQFF
clone size: few; D gene: -; J gene: TRBJ1-2; V gene: TRBV12-3/TRBV12-4; CDR3 DNA: TGTGCCAGCAGTTTTCGGAGCTATGGCTACACCTTC; CDR3 protein: CASSFRSYGYTF
clone size: -; D gene: -; J gene: TRBJ1-2; V gene: TRBV5-1; CDR3 DNA: TGCGCCAGCAGCTCAGATCGGGCGCGGATCTATGGCTACACCTTC; CDR3 protein: CASSSDRARIYGYTF
clone size: -; D gene: -; J gene: TRBJ2-7; V gene: TRBV12-5; CDR3 DNA: TGTGCTAGTGGTTTGATTAGCGGCTACGAGCAGTACTTC; CDR3 protein: CASGLISGYEQYF
clone size: -; D gene: TRBD1; J gene: TRBJ1-6; V gene: TRBV30; CDR3 DNA: TGTGCCTGGAGTTCCCCCGACAGGGCCGTGTTTCCCCTCCACTTT; CDR3 protein: CAWSSPDRAVFPLHF
clone size: few; D gene: TRBD2; J gene: TRBJ2-1; V gene: TRBV7-9; CDR3 DNA: TGTGCCAGCAGCCCGCCGGGGCGGGAGCTCTACAATGAGCAGTTCTTC; CDR3 protein: CASSPPGRELYNEQFF
clone size: -; D gene: TRBD1; J gene: TRBJ1-1; V gene: TRBV7-6; CDR3 DNA: TGTGCCAGCAGCCCACTACAGGGGGTGGCCATGAACACTGAAGCTTTCTTT; CDR3 protein: CASSPLQGVAMNTEAFF
clone size: few; D gene: TRBD1; J gene: TRBJ2-7; V gene: TRBV3-1; CDR3 DNA: TGTGCCAGCAGCCAAGGATACAGGGGAACACCCTACGAGCAGTACTTC; CDR3 protein: CASSQGYRGTPYEQYF
clone size: -; D gene: TRBD2; J gene: TRBJ2-5; V gene: TRBV6-2/TRBV6-3; CDR3 DNA: TGTGCCAGCAGTTACCCCCCTAGCGGGAGGGGAGAGACCCAGTACTTC; CDR3 protein: CASSYPPSGRGETQYF
clone size: few; D gene: -; J gene: TRBJ1-4; V gene: TRBV12-3/TRBV12-4; CDR3 DNA: TGTGCCAGCAGGACCGGGGCTACAACTAATGAAAAACTGTTTTTT; CDR3 protein: CASRTGATTNEKLFF
clone size: -; D gene: -; J gene: TRBJ2-7; V gene: TRBV12-3/TRBV12-4; CDR3 DNA: TGTGCCAGCAGTTTCGGAGGGGTTGGGTCCTACGAGCAGTACTTC; CDR3 protein: CASSFGGVGSYEQYF
clone size: -; D gene: -; J gene: TRBJ1-2; V gene: TRBV2; CDR3 DNA: TGTGCCAGCAGTGCCGGCCCGAGGTATGGCTACACCTTC; CDR3 protein: CASSAGPRYGYTF
clone size: few; D gene: -; J gene: TRBJ1-1; V gene: TRBV7-9; CDR3 DNA: TGTGCCAGCAGCTTGGGTTCTAGACAGCAGGCTTTCTTT; CDR3 protein: CASSLGSRQQAFF
clone size: -; D gene: -; J gene: TRBJ1-1; V gene: TRBV6-1; CDR3 DNA: TGTGCCAGCAGCCCCTTAGCCGGCAGGGGACGAGCTTTCTTT; CDR3 protein: CASSPLAGRGRAFF
clone size: few; D gene: -; J gene: TRBJ2-1; V gene: TRBV29-1; CDR3 DNA: TGCAGCGTGGCTCCGGCGAACAATGAGCAGTTCTTC; CDR3 protein: CSVAPANNEQFF
clone size: few; D gene: -; J gene: TRBJ2-1; V gene: TRBV2; CDR3 DNA: TGTGCCAGCAGCCTGGAGTATTTTGAGCAGTTCTTC; CDR3 protein: CASSLEYFEQFF
clone size: -; D gene: TRBD2; J gene: TRBJ2-3; V gene: TRBV5-1; CDR3 DNA: TGCGCCAGCAGCTTGGACGGGGGGGCGGATACGCAGTATTTT; CDR3 protein: CASSLDGGADTQYF
clone size: -; D gene: TRBD2; J gene: TRBJ2-1; V gene: TRBV25-1; CDR3 DNA: TGTGCCAGCAGTGGAACGACTAGCGGTACCCATTACAATGAGCAGTTCTTC; CDR3 protein: CASSGTTSGTHYNEQFF
clone size: few; D gene: TRBD1; J gene: TRBJ1-2; V gene: TRBV18; CDR3 DNA: TGTGCCAGCACAGGGGGCGAGGATGGCTACACCTTC; CDR3 protein: CASTGGEDGYTF
clone size: few; D gene: -; J gene: TRBJ2-7; V gene: TRBV7-9; CDR3 DNA: TGTGCCAGCAGCTTAGTTGGGTTATCGGGCTACGAGCAGTACTTC; CDR3 protein: CASSLVGLSGYEQYF